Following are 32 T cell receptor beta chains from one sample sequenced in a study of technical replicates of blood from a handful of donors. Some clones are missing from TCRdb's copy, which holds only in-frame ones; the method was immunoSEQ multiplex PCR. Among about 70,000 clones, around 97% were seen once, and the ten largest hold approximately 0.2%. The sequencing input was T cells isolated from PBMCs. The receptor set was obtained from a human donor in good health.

CDR3 loop: CASSVRIGEKLFF. CDR3 bases: TGTGCCAGCAGCGTCAGGATTGGAGAAAAACTGTTTTTT. The V call is TRBV9, the J call TRBJ1-4, with D uncertain. The CDR3 is 13 amino acids. Germline V gene sequence: CDR1 SGDLS, CDR2 YYNGEE. Trimming took 2 bases from V and 8 from J, leaving 10 bases between them.

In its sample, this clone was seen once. The CDR3 DNA reads as TGTGCCAGCAGCACCCTCCCCGGGGATACGCAGTATTTT. This encodes CASSTLPGDTQYF. The chain combines TRBV9 with TRBJ2-3; D is unclear. V lost 4 bases, J lost 6 bases, and 12 bases lay in between. The CDR3 covers 13 residues. CDR1 SGDLS and CDR2 YYNGEE come from the germline V gene.

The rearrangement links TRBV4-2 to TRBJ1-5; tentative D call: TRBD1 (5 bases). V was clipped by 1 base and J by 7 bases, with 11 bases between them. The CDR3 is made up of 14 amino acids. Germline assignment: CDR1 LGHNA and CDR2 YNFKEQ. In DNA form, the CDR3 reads TGTGCCAGCAGCCAAGGGGGGGGGACCCAGCCCCAGCATTTT. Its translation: CASSQGGGTQPQHF.

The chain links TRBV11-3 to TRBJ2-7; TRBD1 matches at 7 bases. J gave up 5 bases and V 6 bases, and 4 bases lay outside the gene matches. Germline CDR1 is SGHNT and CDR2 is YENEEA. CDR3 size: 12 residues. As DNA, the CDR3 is TGTGCCAGCAGTACACAGGGGAACGAGCAGTACTTC. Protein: CASSTQGNEQYF.

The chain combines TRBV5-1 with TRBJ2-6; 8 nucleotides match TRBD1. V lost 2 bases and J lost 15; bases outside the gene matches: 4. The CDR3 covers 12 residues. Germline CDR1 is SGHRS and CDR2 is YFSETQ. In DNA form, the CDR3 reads TGCGCCAGCAGCTTTGTACAGGGGGACCTGACTTTC. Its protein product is CASSFVQGDLTF.

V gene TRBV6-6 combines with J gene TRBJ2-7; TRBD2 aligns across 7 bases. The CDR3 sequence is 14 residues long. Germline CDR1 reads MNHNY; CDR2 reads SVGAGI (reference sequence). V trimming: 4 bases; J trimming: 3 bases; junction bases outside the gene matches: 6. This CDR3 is CASSSAGTLYEQYF. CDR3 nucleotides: TGTGCCAGCAGTTCAGCGGGAACTCTCTACGAGCAGTACTTC.

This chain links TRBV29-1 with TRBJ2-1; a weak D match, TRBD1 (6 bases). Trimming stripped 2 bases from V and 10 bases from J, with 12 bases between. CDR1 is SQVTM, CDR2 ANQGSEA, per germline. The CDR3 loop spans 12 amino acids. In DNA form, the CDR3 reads TGCAGCGTTGAATACAGGGTTGGGGAGCAGTTCTTC. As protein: CSVEYRVGEQFF.

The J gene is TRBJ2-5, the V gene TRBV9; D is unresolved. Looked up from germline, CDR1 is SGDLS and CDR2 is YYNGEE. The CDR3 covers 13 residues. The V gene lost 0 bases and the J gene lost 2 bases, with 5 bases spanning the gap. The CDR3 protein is CASSVAGQETQYF. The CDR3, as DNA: TGTGCCAGCAGCGTAGCCGGGCAAGAGACCCAGTACTTC.

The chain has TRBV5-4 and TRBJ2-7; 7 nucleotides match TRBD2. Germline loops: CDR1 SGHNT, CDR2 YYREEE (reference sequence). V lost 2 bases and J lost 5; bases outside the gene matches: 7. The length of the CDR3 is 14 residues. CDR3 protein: CASSLGGGLDEQYF. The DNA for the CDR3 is TGTGCCAGCAGCTTAGGCGGGGGTCTAGACGAGCAGTACTTC. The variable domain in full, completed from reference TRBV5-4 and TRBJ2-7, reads ETGVTQSPTHLIKTRGQQVTLRCSSQSGHNTVSWYQQALGQGPQFIFQYYREEENGRGNFPPRFSGLQFPNYSSELNVNALELDDSALYLCASSLGGGLDEQYFGPGTRLTVT.

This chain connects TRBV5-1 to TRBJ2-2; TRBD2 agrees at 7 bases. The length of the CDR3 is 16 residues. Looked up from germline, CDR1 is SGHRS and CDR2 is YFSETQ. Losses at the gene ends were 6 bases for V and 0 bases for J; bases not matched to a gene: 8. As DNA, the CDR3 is TGCGCCAGCACCGTGAGCGGGACTGCGAACACCGGGGAGCTGTTTTTT. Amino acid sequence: CASTVSGTANTGELFF.

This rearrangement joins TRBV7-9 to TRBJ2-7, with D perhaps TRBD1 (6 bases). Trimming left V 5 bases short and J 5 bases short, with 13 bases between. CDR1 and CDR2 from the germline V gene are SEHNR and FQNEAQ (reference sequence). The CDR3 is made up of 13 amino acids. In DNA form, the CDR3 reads TGTGCCAGCAGCCACAGGGTACTAGACGAGCAGTACTTC. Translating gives CASSHRVLDEQYF.

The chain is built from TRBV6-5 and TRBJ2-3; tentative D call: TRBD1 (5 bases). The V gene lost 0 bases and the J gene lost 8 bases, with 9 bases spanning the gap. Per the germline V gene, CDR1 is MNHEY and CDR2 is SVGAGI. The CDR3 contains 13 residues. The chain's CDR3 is CASSYSQGSTQYF. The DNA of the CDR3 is TGTGCCAGCAGTTACTCGCAGGGTAGTACGCAGTATTTT.

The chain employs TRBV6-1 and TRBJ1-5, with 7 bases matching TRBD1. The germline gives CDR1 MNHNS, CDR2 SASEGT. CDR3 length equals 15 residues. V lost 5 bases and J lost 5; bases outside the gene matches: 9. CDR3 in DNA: TGTGCCAGCAGTCCAGGACAGGTTTTTTATCAGCCCCAGCATTTT. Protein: CASSPGQVFYQPQHF.

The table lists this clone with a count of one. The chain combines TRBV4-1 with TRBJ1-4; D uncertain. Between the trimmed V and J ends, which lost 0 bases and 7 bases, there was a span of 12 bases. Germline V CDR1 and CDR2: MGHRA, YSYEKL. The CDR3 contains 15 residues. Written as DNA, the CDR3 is TGCGCCAGCAGCCAAGAGAACACTAAGACTGAAAAACTGTTTTTT. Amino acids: CASSQENTKTEKLFF.

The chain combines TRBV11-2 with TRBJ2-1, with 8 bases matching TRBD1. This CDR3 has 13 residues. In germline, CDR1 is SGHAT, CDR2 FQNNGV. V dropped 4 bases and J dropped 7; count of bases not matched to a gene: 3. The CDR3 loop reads CASSSHRGNEQFF. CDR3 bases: TGTGCCAGCAGCTCACACAGGGGGAATGAGCAGTTCTTC.

The CDR3 region has the DNA TGCGCCAGCAGCTTCCGGGAGGGGATCTACGAGCAGTACTTC. Residues: CASSFREGIYEQYF. The V call is TRBV5-1, the J call TRBJ2-7, with TRBD2 matching over 8 bases. The germline V gene has CDR1 SGHRS and CDR2 YFSETQ. V gave up 2 bases and J gave up 3 bases; unmatched junction bases: 4. The CDR3 loop spans 14 amino acids.

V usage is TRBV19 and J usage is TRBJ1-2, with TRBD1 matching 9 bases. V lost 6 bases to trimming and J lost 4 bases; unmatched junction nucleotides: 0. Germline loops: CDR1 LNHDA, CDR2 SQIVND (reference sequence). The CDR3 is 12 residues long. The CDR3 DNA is TGTGCCAGTAGGGACAGGGGCTATGGCTACACCTTC. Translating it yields CASRDRGYGYTF.

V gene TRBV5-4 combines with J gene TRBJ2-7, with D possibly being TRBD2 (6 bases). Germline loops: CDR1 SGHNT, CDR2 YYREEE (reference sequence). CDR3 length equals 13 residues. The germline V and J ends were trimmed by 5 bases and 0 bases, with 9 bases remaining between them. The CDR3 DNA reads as TGTGCCAGCAGGGGAGGCTACTCCTACGAGCAGTACTTC. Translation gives CASRGGYSYEQYF.

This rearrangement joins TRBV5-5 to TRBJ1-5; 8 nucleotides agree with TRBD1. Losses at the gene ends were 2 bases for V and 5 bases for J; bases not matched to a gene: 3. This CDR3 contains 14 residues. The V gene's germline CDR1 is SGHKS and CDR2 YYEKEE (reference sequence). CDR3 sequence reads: CASSLDRGDQPQHF. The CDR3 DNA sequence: TGTGCCAGCAGCTTAGACAGGGGTGATCAGCCCCAGCATTTT.

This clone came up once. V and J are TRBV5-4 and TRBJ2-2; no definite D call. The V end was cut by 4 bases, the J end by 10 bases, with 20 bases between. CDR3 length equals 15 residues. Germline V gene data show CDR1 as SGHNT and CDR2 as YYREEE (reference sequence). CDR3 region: CASSLFGLLPVELFF. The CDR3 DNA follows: TGTGCCAGCAGCCTTTTTGGGCTACTCCCCGTGGAGCTGTTTTTT.

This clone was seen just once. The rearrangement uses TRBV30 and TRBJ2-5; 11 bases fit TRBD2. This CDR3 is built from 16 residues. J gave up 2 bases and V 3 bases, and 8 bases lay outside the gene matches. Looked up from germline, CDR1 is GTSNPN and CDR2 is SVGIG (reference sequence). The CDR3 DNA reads TGTGCCTGGAGCCCCGGGACTAGCGGAACACAAGAGACCCAGTACTTC. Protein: CAWSPGTSGTQETQYF.

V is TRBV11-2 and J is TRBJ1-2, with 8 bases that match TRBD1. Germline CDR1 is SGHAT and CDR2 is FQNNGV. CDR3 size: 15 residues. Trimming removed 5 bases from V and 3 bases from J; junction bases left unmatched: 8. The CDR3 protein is CASSPGQDPDYGYTF. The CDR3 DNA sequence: TGTGCCAGCAGCCCGGGACAGGACCCCGACTATGGCTACACCTTC.

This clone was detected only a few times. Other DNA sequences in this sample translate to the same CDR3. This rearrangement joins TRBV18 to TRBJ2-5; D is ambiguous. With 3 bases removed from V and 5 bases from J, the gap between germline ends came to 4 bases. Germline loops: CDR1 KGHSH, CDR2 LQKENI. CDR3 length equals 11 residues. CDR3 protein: CASSPGETQYF. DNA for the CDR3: TGTGCCAGCTCACCGGGCGAGACCCAGTACTTC.

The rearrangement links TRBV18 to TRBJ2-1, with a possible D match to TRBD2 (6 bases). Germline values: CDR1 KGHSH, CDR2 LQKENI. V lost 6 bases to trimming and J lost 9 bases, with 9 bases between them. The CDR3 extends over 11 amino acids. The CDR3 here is CASSEGFEQFF. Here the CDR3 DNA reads TGTGCCAGCTCGGAGGGGTTTGAGCAGTTCTTC.

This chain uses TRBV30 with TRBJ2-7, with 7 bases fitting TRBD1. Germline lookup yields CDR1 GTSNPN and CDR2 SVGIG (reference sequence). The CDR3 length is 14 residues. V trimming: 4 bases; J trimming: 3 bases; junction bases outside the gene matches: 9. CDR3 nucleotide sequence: TGTGCCTGGAAGGCACGGGACAGATACTACGAGCAGTACTTC. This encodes CAWKARDRYYEQYF.

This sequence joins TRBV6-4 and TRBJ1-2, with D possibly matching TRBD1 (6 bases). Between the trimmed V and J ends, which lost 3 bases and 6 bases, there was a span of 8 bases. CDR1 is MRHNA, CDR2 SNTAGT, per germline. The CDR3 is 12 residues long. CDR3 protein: CASSERGNGYTF. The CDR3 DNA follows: TGTGCCAGCAGTGAAAGGGGGAATGGCTACACCTTC.

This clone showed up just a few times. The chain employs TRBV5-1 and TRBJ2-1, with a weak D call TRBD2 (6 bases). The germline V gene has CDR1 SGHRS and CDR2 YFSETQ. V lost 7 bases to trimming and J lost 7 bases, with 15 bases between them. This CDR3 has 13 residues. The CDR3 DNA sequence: TGCGCCAGCGGCAGACTAGTGGGTAATGAGCAGTTCTTC. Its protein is CASGRLVGNEQFF. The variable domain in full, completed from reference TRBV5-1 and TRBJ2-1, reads KAGVTQTPRYLIKTRGQQVTLSCSPISGHRSVSWYQQTPGQGLQFLFEYFSETQRNKGNFPGRFSGRQFSNSRSEMNVSTLELGDSALYLCASGRLVGNEQFFGPGTRLTVL.

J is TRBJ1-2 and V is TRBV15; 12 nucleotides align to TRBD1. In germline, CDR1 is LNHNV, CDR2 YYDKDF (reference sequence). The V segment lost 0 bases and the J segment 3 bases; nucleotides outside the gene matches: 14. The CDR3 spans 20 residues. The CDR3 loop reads CATSRDKGTGGREGYYGYTF. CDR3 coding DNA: TGTGCCACCAGCAGAGATAAGGGGACAGGGGGCCGTGAGGGATACTATGGCTACACCTTC. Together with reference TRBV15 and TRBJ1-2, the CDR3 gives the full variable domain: DAMVIQNPRYQVTQFGKPVTLSCSQTLNHNVMYWYQQKSSQAPKLLFHYYDKDFNNEADTPDNFQSRRPNTSFCFLDIRSPGLGDTAMYLCATSRDKGTGGREGYYGYTFGSGTRLTVV.

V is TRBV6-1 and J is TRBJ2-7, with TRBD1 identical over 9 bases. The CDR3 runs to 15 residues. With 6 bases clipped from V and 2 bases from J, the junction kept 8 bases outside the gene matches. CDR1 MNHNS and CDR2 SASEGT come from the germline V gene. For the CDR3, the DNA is TGTGCCAGCAGCCATACCGGGACAGGGACCTACGAGCAGTACTTC. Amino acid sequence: CASSHTGTGTYEQYF.

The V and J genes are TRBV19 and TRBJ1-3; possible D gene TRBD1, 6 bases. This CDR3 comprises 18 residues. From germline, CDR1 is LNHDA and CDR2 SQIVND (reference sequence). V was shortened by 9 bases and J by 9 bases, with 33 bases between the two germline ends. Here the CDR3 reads CASRQAGTFSIHWGTIYF. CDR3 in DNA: TGTGCCAGCCGACAGGCCGGGACCTTCAGTATACATTGGGGCACCATATATTTT.

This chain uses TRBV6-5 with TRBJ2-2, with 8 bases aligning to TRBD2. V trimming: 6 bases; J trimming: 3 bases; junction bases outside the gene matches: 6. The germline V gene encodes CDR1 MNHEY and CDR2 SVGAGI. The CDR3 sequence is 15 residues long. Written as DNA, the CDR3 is TGTGCCAGCAGGGGTAGCGGGACGGACACCGGGGAGCTGTTTTTT. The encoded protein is CASRGSGTDTGELFF.

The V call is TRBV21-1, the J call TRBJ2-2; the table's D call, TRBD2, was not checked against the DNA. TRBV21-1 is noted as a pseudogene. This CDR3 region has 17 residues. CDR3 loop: CASSNASQREDTGELFF. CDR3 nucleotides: TGTGCCAGCAGCAATGCCAGCCAGCGGGAGGACACCGGGGAGCTGTTTTTT.